These T cell receptor beta chains were read from a single sample in a study of CD4 T cells in relation to SARS-CoV-2 and coronaviruses. Their target antigens are unknown. Clones were sequenced by immunoSEQ multiplex PCR, and TCRdb holds only the in-frame ones, with some missing. The repertoire holds about 40,000 clones, with around 85% as singletons. Specimen: naive CD4+ T cells from PBMCs, cultured in vitro. Source of these receptors: an adult with COVID-19. Each CDR3 is given without its conserved first and last residue.

V: TRBV6-7; CDR3: ASSYHRDRYMNTEAF
V: TRBV2; CDR3: ASSEAGPNNQPQH
V: TRBV18; CDR3: ASRPGAGSIPDTQY
V: TRBV6-1; CDR3: ASSPIRLANQPQH
V: TRBV5-4; CDR3: ASSLAYQGGKGELSEQF
V: TRBV21-1; CDR3: ASSKTPGRYEQF
V: TRBV28; CDR3: ASRTSSASGRLIGANVLT
V: TRBV4-2; CDR3: ASSQGGRGRVNEQY
V: TRBV11-2; CDR3: ASSLATSGNQETQY
V: TRBV7-3; CDR3: ASSNHGVQGNTEAF
V: TRBV7-3; CDR3: ASPRGAAYEQY
V: TRBV6-5; CDR3: ASSRYPRDSPLH
V: TRBV14; CDR3: ASSPGDGNYGYT
V: TRBV2; CDR3: ASRTGYNQPQH
V: TRBV7-2; CDR3: ASSLTSGAFYEQY
V: TRBV24-1; CDR3: ATSEWNSGRREGEQF
V: TRBV18; CDR3: ASSLTGGAGAKNIQY
V: TRBV6-6; CDR3: ASSLTGVRVEQY
V: TRBV20-1; CDR3: SAREGNTIY
V: TRBV28; CDR3: ASSLRGQPQH
V: TRBV25-1; CDR3: ASVAWPNTEAF
V: TRBV7-2; CDR3: ASTLIGGIGIQY
V: TRBV2; CDR3: ASSTGAEQY
V: TRBV5-1; CDR3: ASSPTSGSMNEQF
V: TRBV30; CDR3: AWSPGGGHEKLF
V: TRBV2; CDR3: ASTEQGSGGYT
V: TRBV7-9; CDR3: ASSPRTGGGMN
V: TRBV9; CDR3: ASSGTGASSYNEQF